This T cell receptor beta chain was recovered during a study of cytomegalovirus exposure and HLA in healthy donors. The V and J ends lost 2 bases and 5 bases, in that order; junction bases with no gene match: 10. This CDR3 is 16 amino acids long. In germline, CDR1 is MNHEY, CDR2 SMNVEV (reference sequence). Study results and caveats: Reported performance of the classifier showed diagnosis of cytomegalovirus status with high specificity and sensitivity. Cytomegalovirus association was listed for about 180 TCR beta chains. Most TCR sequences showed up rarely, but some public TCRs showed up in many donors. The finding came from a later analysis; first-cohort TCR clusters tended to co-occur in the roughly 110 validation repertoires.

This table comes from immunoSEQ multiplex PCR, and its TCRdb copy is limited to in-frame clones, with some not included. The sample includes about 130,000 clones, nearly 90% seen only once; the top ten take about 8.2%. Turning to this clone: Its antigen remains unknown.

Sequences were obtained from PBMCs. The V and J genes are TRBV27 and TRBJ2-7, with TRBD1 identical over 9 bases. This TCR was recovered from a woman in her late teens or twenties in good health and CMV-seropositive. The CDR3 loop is CASSLAVTGGINEQYF. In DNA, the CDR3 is TGTGCCAGCAGTTTAGCAGTAACAGGGGGCATCAACGAGCAGTACTTC.